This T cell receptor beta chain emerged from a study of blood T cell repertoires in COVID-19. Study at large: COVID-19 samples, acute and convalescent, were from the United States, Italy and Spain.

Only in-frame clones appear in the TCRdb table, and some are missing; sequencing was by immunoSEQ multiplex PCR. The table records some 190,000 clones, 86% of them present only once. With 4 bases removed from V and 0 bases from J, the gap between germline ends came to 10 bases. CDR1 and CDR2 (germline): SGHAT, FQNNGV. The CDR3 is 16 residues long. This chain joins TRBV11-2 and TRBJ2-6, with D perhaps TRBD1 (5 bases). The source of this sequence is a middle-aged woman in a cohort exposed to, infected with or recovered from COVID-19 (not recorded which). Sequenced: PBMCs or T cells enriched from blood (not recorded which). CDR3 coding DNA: TGTGCCAGCAGCTCGCCCAGGGTCTCTGGGGCCAACGTCCTGACTTTC. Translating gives CASSSPRVSGANVLTF.